This T cell receptor beta chain appears in the sequencing data of a study of blood T cell repertoires in COVID-19. Sequencing was performed with immunoSEQ multiplex PCR; in TCRdb, only in-frame clones are kept and a portion is missing. The sample carries fewer than 150,000 clones, around nine tenths recorded once. Germline CDR1 MDHEN, CDR2 SYDVKM. The CDR3 runs to 13 residues. Trimming took off 4 bases at V and 7 bases at J, with 10 bases between the two ends. The chain employs TRBV28 and TRBJ1-4; D may be TRBD1 (5 bases). The sample taken for sequencing was peripheral blood. The TCR comes from a human donor in a cohort sampled during active COVID-19. The CDR3 loop is CASSWLQGEKLFF. CDR3 in DNA: TGTGCCAGCAGTTGGCTCCAGGGTGAAAAACTGTTTTTT.